This entry is about one T cell receptor (beta chain). Its antigen remains unknown. The sample belongs to a study of cytomegalovirus exposure and HLA in healthy donors. Overall study findings and caveats: When the data were analyzed later, several of the most significant clusters appeared to be linked to common viral pathogens. The authors reported that TCR beta sequences could predict HLA-A and HLA-B alleles. These predictions were accurate for most subjects in the first cohort.

Vbeta (60) and Jbeta (13) primers were used in the PCR. Data came from immunoSEQ multiplex PCR; TCRdb stores just in-frame clones and leaves some out. Of about 300,000 clones in the sample, 75% to 90% are singletons; the top ten hold roughly 4%. This sequence originates from a middle-aged man in good health and CMV-seropositive. What was sequenced was PBMCs.

CDR3 sequence reads: CASGGDLLDEQYF. In DNA form, the CDR3 reads TGTGCCAGCGGTGGAGATCTGTTAGACGAGCAGTACTTC. The chain employs TRBV25-1 and TRBJ2-7; D unclear. Germline CDR1 reads MGHDK; CDR2 reads SYGVNS. With 8 bases removed from V and 5 bases from J, the gap between germline ends came to 16 bases. This CDR3 contains 13 residues.